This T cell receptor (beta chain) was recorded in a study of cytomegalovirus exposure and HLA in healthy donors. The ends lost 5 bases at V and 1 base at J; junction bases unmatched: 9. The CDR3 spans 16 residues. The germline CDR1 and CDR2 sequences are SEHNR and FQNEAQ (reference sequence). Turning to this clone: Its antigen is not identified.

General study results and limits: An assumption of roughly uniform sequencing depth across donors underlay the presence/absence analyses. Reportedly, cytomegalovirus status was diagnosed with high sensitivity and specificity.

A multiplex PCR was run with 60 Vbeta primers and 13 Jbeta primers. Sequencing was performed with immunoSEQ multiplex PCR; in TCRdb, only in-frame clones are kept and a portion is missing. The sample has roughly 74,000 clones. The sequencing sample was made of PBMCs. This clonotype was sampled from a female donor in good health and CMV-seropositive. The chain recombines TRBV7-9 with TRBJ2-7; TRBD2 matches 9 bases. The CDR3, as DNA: TGTGCCAGCAGCCCATCTGGAGCGGGGGGATCCTACGAGCAGTACTTC. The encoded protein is CASSPSGAGGSYEQYF.